The sequence of this TCR beta chain was determined in a study of shared clonotypes between healthy human individuals. CD4+ cells underwent separation, giving CD45RA+ naive and CD45RA-negative memory subsets. The length of the CDR3 is 17 residues. The J segment lost 0 bases and the V segment lost 4 bases, leaving 8 bases of the junction unmatched. Germline CDR1 LGHNA, CDR2 YSLEER. TCRdb keeps only in-frame clones here, not all; method: immunoSEQ multiplex PCR. Of some 1.4 million clones in the sample, roughly 96% were seen once. The V and J genes are TRBV4-3 and TRBJ2-1, with 8 bases aligning to TRBD2. The sequencing input was naive CD4+ T cells sorted from blood. The sample's subset: CD45RA+ positively selected. The sequence came from a man aged 25-45 years in good health. The CDR3 sequence: CASSPVAGSSSYNEQFF. The CDR3 DNA sequence: TGCGCCAGCAGCCCCGTAGCGGGATCTAGCTCCTACAATGAGCAGTTCTTC.